The clone carrying this TCR beta chain was seen a handful of times. PCR involved 60 Vbeta and 13 Jbeta primers. Clones were sequenced by immunoSEQ multiplex PCR, and TCRdb holds only the in-frame ones, with some missing. The table has roughly 140,000 clones, 70% to 80% seen once. The CDR3 covers 16 residues. From germline, CDR1 is SGHDN and CDR2 FVKESK. With V trimmed by 4 bases and J by 6 bases, 10 bases remained unmatched. The source of the sample is a study of cytomegalovirus exposure and HLA in healthy donors. The J gene is TRBJ2-1, the V gene TRBV14; the match to TRBD2 covers 9 bases. Source material: PBMCs. The TCR comes from a middle-aged woman in good health and CMV-seropositive. CDR3 region: CASSLRAGGPGNEQFF. The CDR3 bases are TGTGCCAGCAGCCTCCGGGCGGGAGGGCCCGGCAATGAGCAGTTCTTC.